This TCR beta chain was captured in a study of T cell changes during pregnancy in multiple sclerosis. TCRdb's table, derived via immunoSEQ multiplex PCR, lists solely in-frame clones and lacks some. The repertoire holds tens of thousands of clones, with about 91% as singletons. Between the trimmed V and J ends, which lost 7 bases and 3 bases, there was a span of 7 bases. CDR3 size: 11 residues. Germline values: CDR1 MNHEY, CDR2 SVGAGI. The receptor comes from a female donor in good health, enrolled as a control in a pregnancy study. The genes are TRBV6-5 and TRBJ2-7, with a possible D match to TRBD1 (5 bases). The source material was peripheral blood, sampled in the second trimester of pregnancy. The CDR3 spells CASTDSYEQYF. CDR3 sequence (DNA): TGTGCCAGCACCGACAGCTACGAGCAGTACTTC.